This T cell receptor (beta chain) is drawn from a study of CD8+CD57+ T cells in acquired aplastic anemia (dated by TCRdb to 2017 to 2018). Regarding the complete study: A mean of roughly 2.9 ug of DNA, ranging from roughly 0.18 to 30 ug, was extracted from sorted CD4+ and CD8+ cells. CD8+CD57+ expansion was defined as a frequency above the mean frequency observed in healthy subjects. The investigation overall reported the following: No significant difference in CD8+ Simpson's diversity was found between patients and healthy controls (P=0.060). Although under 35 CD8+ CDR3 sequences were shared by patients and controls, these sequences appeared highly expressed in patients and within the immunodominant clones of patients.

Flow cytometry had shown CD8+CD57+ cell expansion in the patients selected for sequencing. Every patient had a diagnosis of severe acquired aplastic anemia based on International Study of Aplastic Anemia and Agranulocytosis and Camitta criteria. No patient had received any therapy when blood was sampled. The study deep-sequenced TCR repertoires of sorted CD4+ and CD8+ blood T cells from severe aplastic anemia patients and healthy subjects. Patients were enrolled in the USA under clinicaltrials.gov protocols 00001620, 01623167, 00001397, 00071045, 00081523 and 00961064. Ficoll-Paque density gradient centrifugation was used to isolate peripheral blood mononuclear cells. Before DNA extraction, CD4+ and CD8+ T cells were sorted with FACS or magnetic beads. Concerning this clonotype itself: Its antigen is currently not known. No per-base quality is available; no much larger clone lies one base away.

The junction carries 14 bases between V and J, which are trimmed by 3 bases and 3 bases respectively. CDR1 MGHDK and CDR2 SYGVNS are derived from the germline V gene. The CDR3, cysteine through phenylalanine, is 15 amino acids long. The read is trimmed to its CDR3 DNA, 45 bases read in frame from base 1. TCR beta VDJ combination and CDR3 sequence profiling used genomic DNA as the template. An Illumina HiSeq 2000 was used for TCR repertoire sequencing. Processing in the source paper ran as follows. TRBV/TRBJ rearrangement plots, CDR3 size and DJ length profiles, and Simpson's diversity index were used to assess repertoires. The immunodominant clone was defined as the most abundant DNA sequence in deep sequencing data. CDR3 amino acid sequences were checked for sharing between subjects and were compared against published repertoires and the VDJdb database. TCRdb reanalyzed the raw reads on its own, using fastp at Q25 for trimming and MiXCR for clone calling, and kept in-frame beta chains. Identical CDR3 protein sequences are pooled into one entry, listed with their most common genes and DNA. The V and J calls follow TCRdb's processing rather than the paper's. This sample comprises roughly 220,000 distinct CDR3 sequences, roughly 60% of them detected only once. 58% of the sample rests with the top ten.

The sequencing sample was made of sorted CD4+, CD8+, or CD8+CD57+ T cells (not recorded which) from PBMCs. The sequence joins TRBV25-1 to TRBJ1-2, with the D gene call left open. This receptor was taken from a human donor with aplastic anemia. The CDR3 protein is CASSDDYPMDYGYTF. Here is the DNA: TGTGCCAGCAGTGATGATTACCCTATGGACTATGGCTACACCTTC.